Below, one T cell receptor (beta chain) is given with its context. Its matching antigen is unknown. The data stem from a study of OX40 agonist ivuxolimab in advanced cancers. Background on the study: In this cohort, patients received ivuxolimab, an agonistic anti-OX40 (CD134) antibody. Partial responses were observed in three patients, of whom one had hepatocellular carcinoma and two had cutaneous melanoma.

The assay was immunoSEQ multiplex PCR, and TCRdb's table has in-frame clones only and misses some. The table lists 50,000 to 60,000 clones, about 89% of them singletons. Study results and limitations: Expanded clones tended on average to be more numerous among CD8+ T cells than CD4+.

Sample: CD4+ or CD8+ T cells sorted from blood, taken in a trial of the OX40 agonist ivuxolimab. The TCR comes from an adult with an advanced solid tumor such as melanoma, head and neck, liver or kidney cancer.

The CDR3 region is CASSYLGGTASSGNTIYF. CDR3 bases: TGTGCCAGCAGCTACTTGGGAGGGACAGCCTCCTCTGGAAACACCATATATTTT. The chain links TRBV7-6 to TRBJ1-3; 7 bases map to TRBD1. CDR1 and CDR2 from the germline V gene are SGHVS and FNYEAQ. CDR3 length: 18 residues. V lost 4 bases, J lost 0 bases, and 12 bases stayed unmatched.